This is a list of T cell receptor beta chains from one sample in a study of cytomegalovirus exposure and HLA in healthy donors. Sequenced by immunoSEQ multiplex PCR; TCRdb stores in-frame clones only, minus some. Of under 80,000 clones detected, around three quarters appear once; the ten largest clones hold less than 8%. Source material: PBMCs. Source of these receptors: a woman between 40 and 55 years old in good health and CMV-seronegative. Both conserved end residues are part of each CDR3. A D gene is named only where the DNA matches it firmly. Clone size is shown for a subset of rows, as once, few, many or a class of expanded clone.

>.|.|16|TRBV5-4|TRBJ2-5
TGTGCCAGCAGGGCCGAGGTCCTACTAGTCCAAGAGACCCAGTACTTC
CASRAEVLLVQETQYF
>.|.|18|TRBV5-1|TRBJ1-6
TGCGCCAGCAGCTTGGGCGGACAGCAGAGCTCCTATAATTCACCCCTCCACTTT
CASSLGGQQSSYNSPLHF
>.|.|15|TRBV5-1|TRBJ1-3
TGCGCCAGCAGCTTGGCGAGTTACTCTGGAAACACCATATATTTT
CASSLASYSGNTIYF
>TRBD1|.|13|TRBV30|TRBJ1-2
TGTGCCTGGGGCGACAGGGTTGATAGGGGCTACACCTTC
CAWGDRVDRGYTF
>TRBD1|.|14|TRBV7-2|TRBJ1-1
TGTGCCAGCAGATACGGACAGGCGAACACTGAAGCTTTCTTT
CASRYGQANTEAFF
>.|few|15|TRBV7-9|TRBJ2-7
TGTGCCAGCAGCTTAGCGGGGGGTCACGCCTACGAGCAGTACTTC
CASSLAGGHAYEQYF
>TRBD1|.|14|TRBV11-2|TRBJ1-4
TGTGCCAGCAGCTATACAGGGGCTAATGAAAAACTGTTTTTT
CASSYTGANEKLFF
>TRBD2|.|15|TRBV7-3|TRBJ2-5
TGTGCCAGCAGCTTTAGCGGGAGGGGTCAAGAGACCCAGTACTTC
CASSFSGRGQETQYF
>TRBD1|.|18|TRBV25-1|TRBJ1-3
TGTGCCAGCAGTGAATACGTCCCCGGGACAGAGACTGGAAACACCATATATTTT
CASSEYVPGTETGNTIYF
>TRBD2|.|14|TRBV7-2|TRBJ2-3
TGTGCCAGCACCCGGGACTACCGCACAGATACGCAGTATTTT
CASTRDYRTDTQYF
>TRBD2|once|16|TRBV19|TRBJ2-7
TGTGCCAGTAGTGCCTATAGGGACTACCCTCCCTACGAGCAGTACTTC
CASSAYRDYPPYEQYF
>.|.|15|TRBV19|TRBJ2-2
TGTGCCAGTAGTGCGGGACTTAAGAACACCGGGGAGCTGTTTTTT
CASSAGLKNTGELFF
>.|.|13|TRBV29-1|TRBJ1-1
TGCAGCGTTGAAGAACCCCTGGGCGCTGAAGCTTTCTTT
CSVEEPLGAEAFF
>.|.|12|TRBV30|TRBJ1-5
TGTGCCTTTAACAGGGAGGGTCAGCCCCAGCATTTT
CAFNREGQPQHF
>TRBD1|.|15|TRBV28|TRBJ1-2
TGTGCCAGCAGTTTACGGGACAGGTTAAACTATGGCTACACCTTC
CASSLRDRLNYGYTF
>.|.|15|TRBV2|TRBJ1-5
TGTGCCAGCAGCGCAACACAGGGTAGCAATCAGCCCCAGCATTTT
CASSATQGSNQPQHF
>TRBD1|.|14|TRBV10-1|TRBJ1-2
TGCGCCAGCAGGGACTCAGGGGGCGATCGGGGCTACACCTTC
CASRDSGGDRGYTF
>TRBD1|.|13|TRBV18|TRBJ1-1
TGTGCCAGCTCACCTCCAGGCGACAGGGGAGCTTTCTTT
CASSPPGDRGAFF
>.|.|14|TRBV5-1|TRBJ2-3
TGCGCCAGCAGCTTGGGGGGGCACACAGATACGCAGTATTTT
CASSLGGHTDTQYF
>TRBD1|once|14|TRBV29-1|TRBJ1-2
TGCAGCGCTGTGGACAGGGGGCGCGACTATGGCTACACCTTC
CSAVDRGRDYGYTF
>.|few|15|TRBV7-6|TRBJ2-2
TGTGCCAGCAGCTTAGTCAGGGGTGACACCGGGGAGCTGTTTTTT
CASSLVRGDTGELFF
>.|.|13|TRBV10-1|TRBJ2-3
TGCGCCAGCAGTGGAGGGTCCTACGATACGCAGTATTTT
CASSGGSYDTQYF
>.|.|15|TRBV28|TRBJ1-4
TGTGCCAGCAGTTCCCTTGGGGGGAAGAATGAAAAACTGTTTTTT
CASSSLGGKNEKLFF
>TRBD2|.|14|TRBV10-2|TRBJ2-1
TGCGCCAGCAGAGGACTAGCGGGAGCAAATGAGCAGTTCTTC
CASRGLAGANEQFF
>TRBD2|few|16|TRBV7-2|TRBJ2-7
TGTGCCAGCAGCCCGGGACTAGCGGGAGCCGCCTACGAGCAGTACTTC
CASSPGLAGAAYEQYF
>TRBD2|.|17|TRBV7-9|TRBJ2-1
TGTGCCAGCAGCTTTGACCCAGCGGGAGGCCCGAGAAATGAGCAGTTCTTC
CASSFDPAGGPRNEQFF
>TRBD1|few|14|TRBV11-2|TRBJ1-2
TGTGCCAGCAGCTCGTCTGAGGGGGCCTATGGCTACACCTTC
CASSSSEGAYGYTF
>TRBD1|.|15|TRBV2|TRBJ2-2
TGTGCCAGCAGTGTGACAGGGGGTCGGACCGGGGAGCTGTTTTTT
CASSVTGGRTGELFF
>TRBD1|once|15|TRBV28|TRBJ1-1
TGTGCCAGCAGGGAGGCCGGGACAGGGGGCACTGAAGCTTTCTTT
CASREAGTGGTEAFF
>.|.|14|TRBV7-3|TRBJ2-2
TGTGCCAGCAGCCTCAACGCGGATGCCGGGGAGCTGTTTTTT
CASSLNADAGELFF
>TRBD2|.|17|TRBV7-6|TRBJ2-1
TGTGCCAGCAGCTTCGTGGGGGGGACGGGATTTGAAAATGAGCAGTTCTTC
CASSFVGGTGFENEQFF
>.|.|15|TRBV11-2|TRBJ2-1
TGTGCCAGCAGCCTGGACTCGTACGACGGTAATGAGCAGTTCTTC
CASSLDSYDGNEQFF
>TRBD1|.|15|TRBV6-5|TRBJ2-7
TGTGCCAGCAGTTACGTACAGGGGGCCTCCTACGAGCAGTACTTC
CASSYVQGASYEQYF
>.|.|15|TRBV19|TRBJ2-1
TGTGCCAGTAGTATAGGCAGCGGCCTCTACAATGAGCAGTTCTTC
CASSIGSGLYNEQFF
>.|.|15|TRBV6-6|TRBJ1-2
TGTGCCAGCATAGTGTCGGGGTACGTTAACTATGGCTACACCTTC
CASIVSGYVNYGYTF
>.|.|16|TRBV30|TRBJ2-1
TGTGCCTGGACCGGAGGTGGGCAGACCCCCTACAATGAGCAGTTCTTC
CAWTGGGQTPYNEQFF
>.|.|15|TRBV19|TRBJ1-1
TGTGCCAGTACCCCCTCCCGGACTCAGAACACTGAAGCTTTCTTT
CASTPSRTQNTEAFF